This TCR beta chain was captured by sequencing in a study of brain T cells in children with intractable seizures. Study outcomes and limitations: Absence of clones before surgery may stem from lower sequencing depth. Only CDR3 sequence similarity suggested viral specificity, without known HCMV serostatus.

Produced via immunoSEQ multiplex PCR; TCRdb's table is partial and in-frame only. The repertoire holds 110,000 or so clones, with approximately 94% as singletons. Only cases whose brain tissue showed the highest T cell transcript signatures were sequenced. For this clone: Its antigen is not identified.

The sequence derives from a boy in the first two years of life with hemimegalencephaly and intractable seizures. The starting material was peripheral blood, obtained at surgery.

CDR3 in amino acids: CAISIAGADTQYF. The CDR3 bases are TGTGCCATCAGCATAGCGGGAGCAGATACGCAGTATTTT. The chain joins TRBV10-3 to TRBJ2-3; 9 nucleotides agree with TRBD2. V shed 6 bases and J 4 bases; nucleotides not matched to a gene: 2. Germline CDR1 is ENHRY and CDR2 is SYGVKD. The CDR3 is 13 residues long.